This T cell receptor beta chain was captured by sequencing in a study of cytomegalovirus exposure and HLA in healthy donors. Study findings and constraints: Earlier findings revealed that most TCR beta V segments proved productive either about 87% or about 30% of the time. It was reportedly the case that the classifier diagnosed cytomegalovirus status with high specificity and sensitivity.

This clone was seen more than once but under ten times. Its specificity is unknown. The CDR3 length is 18 residues. Germline assignment: CDR1 SGHTS and CDR2 YDEGEE. The ends lost 0 bases at V and 4 bases at J; junction bases unmatched: 13. The PCR had 60 Vbeta and 13 Jbeta primers. The method was immunoSEQ multiplex PCR; TCRdb's version includes in-frame clones alone and lacks a portion of them. The table shows 150,000 to 200,000 clones, with 68% occurring only once. Each donor was nominally healthy when sampled (though unrecorded immune exposures were likely). V and J are TRBV5-8 and TRBJ1-2; 9 bases are shared with TRBD1. What was sequenced was PBMCs. The sequence was obtained from a woman aged 18-29 years in good health and CMV-seropositive. CDR3 nucleotides: TGTGCCAGCAGCTTGGGCGGATGGAGGACAGGGGAGTCCTATGGCTACACCTTC. It is translated as CASSLGGWRTGESYGYTF.